The 8 T cell receptor beta chains below all came from one sample that was sequenced in a study of shared clonotypes between healthy human individuals. Produced via immunoSEQ multiplex PCR; TCRdb's table is partial and in-frame only. The data hold 2 million to 2.5 million clones, with 80% to 95% observed a single time. The sample comprised naive CD4+ T cells from PBMCs. This sample's subset: CD45RA+ positively selected. All receptors derive from a man younger than 30 in good health. Some clones in this sample may be carry-over from other donors' samples.

The chain links TRBV5-6 to TRBJ1-5; TRBD1 might be the D (5 bases). This CDR3 has 14 amino acids. CDR1 and CDR2 from the germline V gene are SGHDT and YYEEEE. V was pared by 3 bases and J by 1 base, with 8 bases between. CDR3 residues: CASSSGASNQPQHF. The CDR3 DNA is TGTGCCAGCAGCTCCGGGGCCAGCAATCAGCCCCAGCATTTT.

The chain couples TRBV5-1 to TRBJ1-3; D perhaps matches TRBD1 (5 bases). CDR1 is SGHRS, CDR2 YFSETQ, per germline. This CDR3 has 16 amino acids. V lost 1 base to trimming and J lost 0 bases, with 11 bases between them. This chain's CDR3 is CASSLTYRLSGNTIYF. In DNA form, the CDR3 reads TGCGCCAGCAGCTTGACCTACAGGCTCTCTGGAAACACCATATATTTT. Looking up the rest from reference TRBV5-1 and TRBJ1-3 gives the full variable domain: KAGVTQTPRYLIKTRGQQVTLSCSPISGHRSVSWYQQTPGQGLQFLFEYFSETQRNKGNFPGRFSGRQFSNSRSEMNVSTLELGDSALYLCASSLTYRLSGNTIYFGEGSWLTVV.

This clone appeared a single time. This chain links TRBV7-2 with TRBJ2-7; 8 bases align to TRBD2. V trimming: 5 bases; J trimming: 6 bases; junction bases outside the gene matches: 15. The germline gives CDR1 SGHTA, CDR2 FQGNSA. This CDR3 has 16 residues. The CDR3 sequence is CASSRTSSGPPLEQYF. CDR3 coding DNA: TGTGCCAGCAGCCGAACCTCTAGCGGGCCCCCACTCGAGCAGTACTTC.

The rearrangement links TRBV9 to TRBJ2-1; a possible D gene is TRBD2 (6 bases). V dropped 0 bases and J dropped 5 bases, with 15 bases sitting between them. This CDR3 has 16 residues. CDR1 and CDR2 (germline): SGDLS, YYNGEE. The CDR3 loop is CASSVGGLLQNNEQFF. The CDR3 bases are TGTGCCAGCAGCGTAGGCGGACTACTCCAAAACAATGAGCAGTTCTTC.

The chain couples TRBV25-1 to TRBJ2-7; 8 positions agree with TRBD1. Germline V gene lookup returns CDR1 MGHDK and CDR2 SYGVNS. This CDR3 spans 16 amino acids. Germline trimming cut 1 base from V and 7 bases from J; bases unmatched to any gene: 12. DNA of the CDR3: TGTGCCAGCAGTGAATCCCGGCAGGGGGCATCTGGGGAGCAGTACTTC. It specifies CASSESRQGASGEQYF.

J is TRBJ1-1 and V is TRBV18; the match to TRBD1 covers 7 bases. V gave up 5 bases and J gave up 1 base; unmatched junction bases: 7. The CDR3 length is 15 residues. The germline CDR1 and CDR2 sequences are KGHSH and LQKENI. The CDR3 reads CASSFTGDWNTEAFF. Written as DNA, the CDR3 is TGTGCCAGCTCATTCACAGGGGACTGGAACACTGAAGCTTTCTTT.

This chain connects TRBV4-2 to TRBJ2-3; unclear D gene. Trimming left V 0 bases short and J 0 bases short, with 13 bases between. CDR3 size: 17 residues. The germline V gene encodes CDR1 LGHNA and CDR2 YNFKEQ. Written as DNA, the CDR3 is TGTGCCAGCAGCCAAGATCTGGGTCTTCGCAGCACAGATACGCAGTATTTT. Protein: CASSQDLGLRSTDTQYF.

Remarks on this clone: Other DNA sequences from this sample encode an identical CDR3 as well. The CDR3 is CASSSTSGSNEQFF. In DNA, the CDR3 is TGTGCCAGCAGTTCGACTAGCGGGAGTAATGAGCAGTTCTTC. The chain uses TRBV28 and TRBJ2-1, with 12 bases identical to TRBD2. In germline, CDR1 is MDHEN, CDR2 SYDVKM. V shed 4 bases, J shed 7 bases, and the junction held 2 bases outside the gene matches. The CDR3 has 14 residues.